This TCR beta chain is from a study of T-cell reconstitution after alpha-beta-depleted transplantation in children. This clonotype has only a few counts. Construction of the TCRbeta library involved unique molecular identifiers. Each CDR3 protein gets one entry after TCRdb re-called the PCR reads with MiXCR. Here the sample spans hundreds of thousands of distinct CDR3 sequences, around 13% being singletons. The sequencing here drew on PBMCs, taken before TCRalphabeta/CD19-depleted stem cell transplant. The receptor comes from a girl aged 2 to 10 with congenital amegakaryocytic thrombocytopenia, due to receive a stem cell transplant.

This CDR3 is CASSPITGAYEQYF. In DNA, the CDR3 is TGTGCCAGCAGTCCTATAACGGGTGCCTACGAGCAGTACTTC. V is TRBV7-7 and J is TRBJ2-7; D not resolved. Looked up from germline, CDR1 is SSHAT and CDR2 is FNYEAQ (reference sequence). This CDR3 contains 14 residues. The V end was cut by 6 bases, the J end by 2 bases, with 14 bases between.